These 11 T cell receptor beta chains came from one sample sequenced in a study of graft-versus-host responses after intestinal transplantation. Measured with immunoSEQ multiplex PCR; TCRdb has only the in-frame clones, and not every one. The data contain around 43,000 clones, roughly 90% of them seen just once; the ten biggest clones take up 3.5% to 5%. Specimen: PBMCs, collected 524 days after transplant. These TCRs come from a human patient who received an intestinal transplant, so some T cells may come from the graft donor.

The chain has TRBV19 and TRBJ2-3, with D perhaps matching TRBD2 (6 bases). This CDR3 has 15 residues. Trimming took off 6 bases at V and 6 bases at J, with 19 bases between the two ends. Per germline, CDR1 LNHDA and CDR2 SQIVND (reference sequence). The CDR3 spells CASSATGTWEDTQYF. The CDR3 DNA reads TGTGCCAGTAGCGCCACCGGGACTTGGGAGGATACGCAGTATTTT.

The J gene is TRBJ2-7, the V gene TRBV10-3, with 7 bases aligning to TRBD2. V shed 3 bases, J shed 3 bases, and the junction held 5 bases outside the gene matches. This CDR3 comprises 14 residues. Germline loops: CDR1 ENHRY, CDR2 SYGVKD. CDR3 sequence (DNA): TGTGCCATCAGTGAAAAGCGGGGAAGCTACGAGCAGTACTTC. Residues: CAISEKRGSYEQYF.

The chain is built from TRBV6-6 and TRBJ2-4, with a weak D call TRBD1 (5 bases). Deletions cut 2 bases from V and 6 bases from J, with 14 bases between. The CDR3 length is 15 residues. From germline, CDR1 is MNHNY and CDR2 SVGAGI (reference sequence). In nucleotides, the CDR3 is TGTGCCAGCAGTTACGAGGCAGGGAATAGAAACATTCAGTACTTC. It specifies CASSYEAGNRNIQYF.

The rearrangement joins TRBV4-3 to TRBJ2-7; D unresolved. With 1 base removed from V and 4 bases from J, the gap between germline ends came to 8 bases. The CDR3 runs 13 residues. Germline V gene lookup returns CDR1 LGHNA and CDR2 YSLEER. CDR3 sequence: CASSQGVAYEQYF. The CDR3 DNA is TGCGCCAGCAGCCAAGGGGTTGCGTACGAGCAGTACTTC.

The CDR3, as DNA: TGTGCCAGCACTAGTAAGGGGGCGTGGTATGGCTACACCTTC. Residues: CASTSKGAWYGYTF. This chain joins TRBV5-4 and TRBJ1-2; 7 nucleotides line up with TRBD1. V was pared by 6 bases and J by 5 bases, with 10 bases of the junction left unmatched. This CDR3 comprises 14 residues. Germline loops: CDR1 SGHNT, CDR2 YYREEE (reference sequence).

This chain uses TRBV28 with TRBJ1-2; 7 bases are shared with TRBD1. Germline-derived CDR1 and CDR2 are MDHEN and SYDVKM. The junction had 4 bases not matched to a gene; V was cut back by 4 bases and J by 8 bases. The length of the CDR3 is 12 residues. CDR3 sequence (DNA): TGTGCCAGCAGTTGGGACAGACCCGGCTACACCTTC. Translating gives CASSWDRPGYTF.

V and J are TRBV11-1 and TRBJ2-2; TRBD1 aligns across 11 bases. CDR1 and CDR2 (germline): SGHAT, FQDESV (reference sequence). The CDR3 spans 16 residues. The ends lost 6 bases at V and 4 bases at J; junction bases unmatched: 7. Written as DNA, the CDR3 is TGTGCCAGCAGACCAAAAGGGACAGGGGGCACCGGGGAGCTGTTTTTT. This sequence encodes CASRPKGTGGTGELFF.

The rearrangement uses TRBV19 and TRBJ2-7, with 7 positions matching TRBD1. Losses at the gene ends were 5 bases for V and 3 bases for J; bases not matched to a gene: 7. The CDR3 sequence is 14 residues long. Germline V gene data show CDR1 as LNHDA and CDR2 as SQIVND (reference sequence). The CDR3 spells CASSWGTVNYEQYF. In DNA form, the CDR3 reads TGTGCCAGTAGTTGGGGGACAGTAAACTACGAGCAGTACTTC.

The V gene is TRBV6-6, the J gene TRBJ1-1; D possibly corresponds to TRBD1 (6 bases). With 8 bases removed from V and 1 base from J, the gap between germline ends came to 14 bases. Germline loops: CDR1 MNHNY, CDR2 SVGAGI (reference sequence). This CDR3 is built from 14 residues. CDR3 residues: CASGAGARNTEAFF. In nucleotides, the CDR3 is TGTGCCAGCGGAGCGGGGGCCCGGAACACTGAAGCTTTCTTT.

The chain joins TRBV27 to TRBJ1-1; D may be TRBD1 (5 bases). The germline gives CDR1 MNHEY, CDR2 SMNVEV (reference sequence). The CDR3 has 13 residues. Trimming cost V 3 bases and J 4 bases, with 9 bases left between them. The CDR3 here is CASSFGGLTEAFF. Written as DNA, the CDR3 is TGTGCCAGCAGTTTTGGGGGTCTCACTGAAGCTTTCTTT.

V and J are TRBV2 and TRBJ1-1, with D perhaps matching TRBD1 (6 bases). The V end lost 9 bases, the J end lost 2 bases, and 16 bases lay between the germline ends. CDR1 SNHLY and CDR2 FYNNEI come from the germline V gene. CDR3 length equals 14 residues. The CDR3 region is CASTWDKVNTEAFF. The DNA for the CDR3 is TGTGCCAGTACTTGGGACAAGGTAAACACTGAAGCTTTCTTT.